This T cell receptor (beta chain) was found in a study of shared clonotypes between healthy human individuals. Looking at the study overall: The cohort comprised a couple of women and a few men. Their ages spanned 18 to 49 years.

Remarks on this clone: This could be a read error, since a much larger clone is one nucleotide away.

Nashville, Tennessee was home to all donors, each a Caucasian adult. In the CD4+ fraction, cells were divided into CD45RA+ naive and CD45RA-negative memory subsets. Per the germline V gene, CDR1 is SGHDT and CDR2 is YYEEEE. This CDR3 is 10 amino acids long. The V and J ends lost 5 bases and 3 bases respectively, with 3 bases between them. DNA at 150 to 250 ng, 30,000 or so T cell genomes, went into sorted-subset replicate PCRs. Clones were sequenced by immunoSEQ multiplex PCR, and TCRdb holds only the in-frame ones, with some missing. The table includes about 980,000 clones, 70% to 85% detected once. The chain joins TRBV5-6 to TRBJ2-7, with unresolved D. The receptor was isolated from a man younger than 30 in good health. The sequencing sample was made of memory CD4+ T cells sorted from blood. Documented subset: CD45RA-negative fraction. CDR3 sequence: CASRGYEQYF. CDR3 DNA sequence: TGTGCCAGCAGGGGCTACGAGCAGTACTTC.